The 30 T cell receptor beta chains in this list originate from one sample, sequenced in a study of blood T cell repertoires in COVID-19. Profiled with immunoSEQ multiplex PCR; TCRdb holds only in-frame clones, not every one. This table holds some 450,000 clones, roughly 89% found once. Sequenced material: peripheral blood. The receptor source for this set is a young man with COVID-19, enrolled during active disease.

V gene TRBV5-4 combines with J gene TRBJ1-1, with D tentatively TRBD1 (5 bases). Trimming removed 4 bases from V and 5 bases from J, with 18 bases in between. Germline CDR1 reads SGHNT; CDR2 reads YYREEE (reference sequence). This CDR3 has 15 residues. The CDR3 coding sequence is TGTGCCAGCAGCACCACGGACCTGGGGCATACTGAAGCTTTCTTT. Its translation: CASSTTDLGHTEAFF.

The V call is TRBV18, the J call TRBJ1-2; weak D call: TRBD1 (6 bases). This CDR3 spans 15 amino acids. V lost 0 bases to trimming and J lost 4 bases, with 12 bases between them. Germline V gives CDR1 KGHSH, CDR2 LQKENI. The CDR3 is CASSPPDTGSYGYTF. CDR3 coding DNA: TGTGCCAGCTCACCACCCGACACAGGGTCCTATGGCTACACCTTC.

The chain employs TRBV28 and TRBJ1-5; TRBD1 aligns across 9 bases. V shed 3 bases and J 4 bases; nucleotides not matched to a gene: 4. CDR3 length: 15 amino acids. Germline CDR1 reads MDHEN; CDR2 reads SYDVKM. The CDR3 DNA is TGTGCCAGCAGTTTCCTCGGACAGGGGAATCAGCCCCAGCATTTT. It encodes CASSFLGQGNQPQHF.

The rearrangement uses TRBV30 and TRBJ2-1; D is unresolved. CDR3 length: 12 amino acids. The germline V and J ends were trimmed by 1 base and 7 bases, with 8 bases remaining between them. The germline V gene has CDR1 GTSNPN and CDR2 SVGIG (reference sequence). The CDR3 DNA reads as TGTGCCTGGAGTGCGACTGTGAATGAGCAGTTCTTC. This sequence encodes CAWSATVNEQFF.

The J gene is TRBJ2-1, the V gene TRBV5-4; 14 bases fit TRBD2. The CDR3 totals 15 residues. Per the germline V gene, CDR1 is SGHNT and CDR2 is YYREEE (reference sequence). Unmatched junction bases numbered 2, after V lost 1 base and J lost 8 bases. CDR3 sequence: CASSLRLAGGDEQFF. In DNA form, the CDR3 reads TGTGCCAGCAGCTTGCGACTAGCGGGAGGGGATGAGCAGTTCTTC.

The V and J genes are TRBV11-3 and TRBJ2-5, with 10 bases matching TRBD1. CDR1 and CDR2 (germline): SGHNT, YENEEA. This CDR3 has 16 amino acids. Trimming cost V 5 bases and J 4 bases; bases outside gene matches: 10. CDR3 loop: CASSNPGTGEGETQYF. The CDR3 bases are TGTGCCAGCAGCAACCCCGGGACAGGGGAGGGAGAGACCCAGTACTTC.

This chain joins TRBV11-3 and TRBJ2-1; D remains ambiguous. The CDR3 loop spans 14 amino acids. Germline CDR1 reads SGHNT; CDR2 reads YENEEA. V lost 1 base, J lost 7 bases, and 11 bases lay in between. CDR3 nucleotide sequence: TGTGCCAGCAGCTTAGGAGGAGAACTAAATGAGCAGTTCTTC. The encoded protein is CASSLGGELNEQFF. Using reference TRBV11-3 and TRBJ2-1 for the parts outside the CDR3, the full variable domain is EAGVVQSPRYKIIEKKQPVAFWCNPISGHNTLYWYLQNLGQGPELLIRYENEEAVDDSQLPKDRFSAERLKGVDSTLKIQPAELGDSAVYLCASSLGGELNEQFFGPGTRLTVL.

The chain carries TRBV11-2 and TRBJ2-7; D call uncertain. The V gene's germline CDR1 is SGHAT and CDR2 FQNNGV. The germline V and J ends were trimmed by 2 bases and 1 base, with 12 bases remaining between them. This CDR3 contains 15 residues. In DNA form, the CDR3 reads TGTGCCAGCAGCTTAAGCCCCAAAGCATCCTACGAGCAGTACTTC. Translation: CASSLSPKASYEQYF.

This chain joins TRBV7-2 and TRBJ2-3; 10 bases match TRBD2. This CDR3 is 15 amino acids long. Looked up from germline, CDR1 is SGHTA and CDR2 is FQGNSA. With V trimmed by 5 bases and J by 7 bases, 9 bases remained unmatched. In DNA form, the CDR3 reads TGTGCCAGCAGCCACCGCGCTAGCGGGGGAAATACGCAGTATTTT. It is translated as CASSHRASGGNTQYF. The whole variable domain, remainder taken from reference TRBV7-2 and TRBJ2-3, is GAGVSQSPSNKVTEKGKDVELRCDPISGHTALYWYRQSLGQGLEFLIYFQGNSAPDKSGLPSDRFSAERTGGSVSTLTIQRTQQEDSAVYLCASSHRASGGNTQYFGPGTRLTVL.

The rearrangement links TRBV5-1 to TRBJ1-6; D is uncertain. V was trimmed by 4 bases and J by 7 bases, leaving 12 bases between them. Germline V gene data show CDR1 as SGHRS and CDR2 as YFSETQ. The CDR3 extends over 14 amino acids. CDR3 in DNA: TGCGCCAGCAGCCCTGGACTGGAGAATTCACCCCTCCACTTT. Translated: CASSPGLENSPLHF. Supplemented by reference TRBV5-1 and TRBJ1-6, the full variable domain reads KAGVTQTPRYLIKTRGQQVTLSCSPISGHRSVSWYQQTPGQGLQFLFEYFSETQRNKGNFPGRFSGRQFSNSRSEMNVSTLELGDSALYLCASSPGLENSPLHFGNGTRLTVT.

The CDR3 protein is CASSQERTSSYNEQFF. In DNA form, the CDR3 reads TGCGCCAGCAGCCAAGAGAGGACTAGCTCCTACAATGAGCAGTTCTTC. The chain carries TRBV4-1 and TRBJ2-1; 7 bases map to TRBD2. The length of the CDR3 is 16 residues. CDR1 and CDR2 (germline): MGHRA, YSYEKL. Trimming cost V 0 bases and J 0 bases; bases outside gene matches: 2.

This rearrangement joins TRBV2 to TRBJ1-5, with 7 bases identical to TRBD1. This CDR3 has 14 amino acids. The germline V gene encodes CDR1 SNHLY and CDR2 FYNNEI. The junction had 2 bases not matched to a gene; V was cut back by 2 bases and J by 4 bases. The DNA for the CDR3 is TGTGCCAGCAGTGAACAGGGGGTAAATCAGCCCCAGCATTTT. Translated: CASSEQGVNQPQHF.

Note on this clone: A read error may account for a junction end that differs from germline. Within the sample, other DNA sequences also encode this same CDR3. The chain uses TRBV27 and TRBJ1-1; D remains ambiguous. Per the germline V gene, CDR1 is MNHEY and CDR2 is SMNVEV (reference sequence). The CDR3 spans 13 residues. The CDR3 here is CASSLTVNTEAFF. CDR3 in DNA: TGTGCCAGCAGTTTAACGGTGAATACTGAAGCTTTCTTT.

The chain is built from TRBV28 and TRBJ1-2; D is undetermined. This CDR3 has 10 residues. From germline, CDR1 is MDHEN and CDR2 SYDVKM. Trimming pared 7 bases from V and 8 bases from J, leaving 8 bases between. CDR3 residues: CASMQEGYTF. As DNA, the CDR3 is TGTGCCAGCATGCAGGAAGGCTACACCTTC.

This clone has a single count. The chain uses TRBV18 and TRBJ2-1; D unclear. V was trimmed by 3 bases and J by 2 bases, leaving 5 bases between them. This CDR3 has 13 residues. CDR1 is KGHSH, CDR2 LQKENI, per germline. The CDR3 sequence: CASSPQTYNEQFF. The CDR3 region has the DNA TGTGCCAGCTCACCTCAAACCTACAATGAGCAGTTCTTC.

The CDR3 protein is CATSATGHPYEQYF. In DNA, the CDR3 is TGTGCCACCAGTGCTACAGGGCACCCCTACGAGCAGTACTTC. The chain combines TRBV24-1 with TRBJ2-7; D may be TRBD1 (6 bases). Germline CDR1 KGHDR, CDR2 SFDVKD. This CDR3 contains 14 residues. Trimming took 5 bases from V and 2 from J, leaving 12 bases between them.

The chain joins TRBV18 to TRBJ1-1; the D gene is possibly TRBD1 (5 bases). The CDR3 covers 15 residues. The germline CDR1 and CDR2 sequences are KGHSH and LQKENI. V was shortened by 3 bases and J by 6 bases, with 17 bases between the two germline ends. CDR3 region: CASSPTGTPFAEAFF. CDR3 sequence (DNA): TGTGCCAGCTCACCTACCGGGACTCCCTTTGCTGAAGCTTTCTTT.

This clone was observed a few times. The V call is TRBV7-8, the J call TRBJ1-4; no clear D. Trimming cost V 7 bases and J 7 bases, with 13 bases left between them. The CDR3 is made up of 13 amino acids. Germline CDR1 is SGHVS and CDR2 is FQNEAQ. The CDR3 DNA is TGTGCCAGCAAAGAGGGCAGCCGTGAAAAACTGTTTTTT. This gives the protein CASKEGSREKLFF.

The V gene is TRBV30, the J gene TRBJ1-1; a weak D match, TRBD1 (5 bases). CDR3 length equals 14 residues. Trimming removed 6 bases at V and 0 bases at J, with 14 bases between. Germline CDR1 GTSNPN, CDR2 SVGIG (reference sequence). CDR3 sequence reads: CACTQEFMNTEAFF. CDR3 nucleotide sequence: TGTGCCTGTACACAGGAATTCATGAACACTGAAGCTTTCTTT.

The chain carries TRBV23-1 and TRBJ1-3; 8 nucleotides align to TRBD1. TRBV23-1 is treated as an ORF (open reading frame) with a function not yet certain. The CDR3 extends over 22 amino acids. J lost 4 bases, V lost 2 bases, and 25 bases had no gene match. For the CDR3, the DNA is TGCGCCAGCAGTCAACCCAACCTAGACAGGGGAGGATCTGGGTTCTCCGGAAACACCATATATTTT. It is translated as CASSQPNLDRGGSGFSGNTIYF.

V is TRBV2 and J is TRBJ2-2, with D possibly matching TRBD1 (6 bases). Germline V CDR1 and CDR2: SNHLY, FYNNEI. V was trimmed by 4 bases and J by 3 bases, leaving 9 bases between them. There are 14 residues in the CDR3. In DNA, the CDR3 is TGTGCCAGCAGTGCGGACAGCTACACCGGGGAGCTGTTTTTT. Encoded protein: CASSADSYTGELFF.

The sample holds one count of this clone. The CDR3: CASSLAASGGYEQYF. The CDR3 DNA reads TGTGCCAGCAGCTTGGCGGCTAGCGGGGGGTACGAGCAGTACTTC. This rearrangement joins TRBV5-5 to TRBJ2-7; 11 bases are shared with TRBD2. V lost 0 bases, J lost 4 bases, and 3 bases stayed unmatched. The CDR3 is made up of 15 amino acids. Germline V gene data show CDR1 as SGHKS and CDR2 as YYEKEE (reference sequence).

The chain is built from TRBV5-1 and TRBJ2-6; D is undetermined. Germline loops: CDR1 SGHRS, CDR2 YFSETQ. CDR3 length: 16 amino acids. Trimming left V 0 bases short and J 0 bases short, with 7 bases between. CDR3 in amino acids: CASSLGLSSGANVLTF. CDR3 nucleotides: TGCGCCAGCAGCTTGGGACTTAGCTCTGGGGCCAACGTCCTGACTTTC. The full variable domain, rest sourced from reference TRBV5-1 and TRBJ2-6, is KAGVTQTPRYLIKTRGQQVTLSCSPISGHRSVSWYQQTPGQGLQFLFEYFSETQRNKGNFPGRFSGRQFSNSRSEMNVSTLELGDSALYLCASSLGLSSGANVLTFGAGSRLTVL.

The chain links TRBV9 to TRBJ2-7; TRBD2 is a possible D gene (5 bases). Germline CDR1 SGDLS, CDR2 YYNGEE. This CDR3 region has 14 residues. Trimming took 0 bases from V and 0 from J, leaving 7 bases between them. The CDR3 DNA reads TGTGCCAGCAGCGTAGGGGAGAGCTCCTACGAGCAGTACTTC. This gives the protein CASSVGESSYEQYF. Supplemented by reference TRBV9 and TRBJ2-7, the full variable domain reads DSGVTQTPKHLITATGQRVTLRCSPRSGDLSVYWYQQSLDQGLQFLIQYYNGEERAKGNILERFSAQQFPDLHSELNLSSLELGDSALYFCASSVGESSYEQYFGPGTRLTVT.

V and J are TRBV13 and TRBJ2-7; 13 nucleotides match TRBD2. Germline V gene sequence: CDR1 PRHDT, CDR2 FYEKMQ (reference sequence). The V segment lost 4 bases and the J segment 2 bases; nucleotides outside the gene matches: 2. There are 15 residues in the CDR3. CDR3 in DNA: TGTGCCAGCAGCTACGGACTAGCGGGAGCCTACGAGCAGTACTTC. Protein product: CASSYGLAGAYEQYF.

In DNA form, the CDR3 reads TGCGCCAGCAGCTTGGGGACAGGGGCTGGAAACACCATATATTTT. It specifies CASSLGTGAGNTIYF. This chain connects TRBV5-1 to TRBJ1-3; 9 bases are a match to TRBD1. V was clipped by 0 bases and J by 2 bases; unmatched bases: 0. Per germline, CDR1 SGHRS and CDR2 YFSETQ. The CDR3 is 15 amino acids.

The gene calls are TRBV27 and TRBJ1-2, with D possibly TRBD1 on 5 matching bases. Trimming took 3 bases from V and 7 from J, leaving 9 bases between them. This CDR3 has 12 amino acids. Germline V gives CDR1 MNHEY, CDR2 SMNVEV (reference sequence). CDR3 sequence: CASSFPGGGYTF. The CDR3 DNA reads TGTGCCAGCAGTTTTCCCGGGGGTGGCTACACCTTC.

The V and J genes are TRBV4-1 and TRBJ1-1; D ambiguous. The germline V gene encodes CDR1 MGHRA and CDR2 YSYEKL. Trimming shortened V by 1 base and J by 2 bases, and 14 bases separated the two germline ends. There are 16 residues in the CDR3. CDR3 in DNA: TGCGCCAGCAGCCAAGTAGGGAGTCCGAGCAACACTGAAGCTTTCTTT. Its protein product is CASSQVGSPSNTEAFF.

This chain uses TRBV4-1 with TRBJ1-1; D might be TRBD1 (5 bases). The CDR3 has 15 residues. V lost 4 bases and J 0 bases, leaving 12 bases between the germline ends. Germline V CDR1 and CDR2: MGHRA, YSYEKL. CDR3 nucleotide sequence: TGCGCCAGCAGCCTCTCCAGGGTGGTGAACACTGAAGCTTTCTTT. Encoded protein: CASSLSRVVNTEAFF.

CDR3 DNA: TGTGCCAGCAGGGGGACAGCCTATGGCTACACCTTC. It specifies CASRGTAYGYTF. V gene TRBV6-5 combines with J gene TRBJ1-2, with 7 nucleotides matching TRBD1. Trimming removed 6 bases from V and 4 bases from J; junction bases left unmatched: 2. This CDR3 has 12 residues. CDR1 is MNHEY and CDR2 is SVGAGI in the germline V gene.